This is a list of T cell receptor beta chains from one sample in a study of T cell repertoires in cytomegalovirus infection. TCRdb itself ran the reads through MiXCR, one entry per CDR3 protein. The sample consists of about 530,000 distinct CDR3 sequences, around 27% of them appearing once. Source material: PBMCs. The receptors stem from a human donor in good health (CMV status not recorded). Some clones in this sample may be carry-over from other donors' samples. Each CDR3 is given with its conserved first and last residue. A D gene is named only where the DNA matches it firmly.

TRBD2	TRBV29-1	TRBJ2-1	CSAAGLAGVVYNEQFF
-	TRBV6-2/TRBV6-3	TRBJ2-3	CASTLGTRTDTQYF
-	TRBV7-2	TRBJ1-5	CASSSDFGSNQPQHF
TRBD1	TRBV14	TRBJ1-1	CASSFDRGGTEAFF
TRBD1	TRBV6-4	TRBJ2-4	CASREATGSTSLDIQYF
-	TRBV2	TRBJ2-1	CASNSDISNEQFF
-	TRBV29-1	TRBJ2-3	CSVEPGPTVGGTIEGTADTQYF
TRBD2	TRBV19	TRBJ2-1	CASSIAASGPYNEQFF
-	TRBV6-5	TRBJ2-3	CASSLGVRGGTQYF
-	TRBV5-6	TRBJ2-1	CASSFDQRTYNEQFF
-	TRBV7-9	TRBJ1-2	CASSPLTRANYGYTF
TRBD1	TRBV11-2	TRBJ1-1	CASSPTGVEAFF
-	TRBV19	TRBJ1-1	CASSGGWGNTEAFF
-	TRBV6-2/TRBV6-3	TRBJ1-5	CASSYPTGTPYELGDQPQHF
TRBD1	TRBV7-9	TRBJ2-7	CASSHATGGIYEQYF
-	TRBV3-1	TRBJ2-4	CASSQDQRLKNIQYF
TRBD1	TRBV6-6	TRBJ1-5	CASSASRSGTANQPQHF
TRBD1	TRBV27	TRBJ2-7	CASTVGTGLSEQYF
TRBD2	TRBV19	TRBJ2-5	CASSELSGAGLETQYF
-	TRBV19	TRBJ2-3	CATTPTLAPSTDTQYF
-	TRBV7-2	TRBJ1-2	CASSSDPSGTEYGYTF
-	TRBV27	TRBJ2-1	CASSLPYREQFF
-	TRBV7-2	TRBJ2-1	CASSVRVYNEQFF
TRBD2	TRBV7-9	TRBJ2-2	CASSLLAGATGELFF
-	TRBV20-1	TRBJ2-1	CSARDHHRSYNEQFF
-	TRBV20-1	TRBJ2-1	CSAGSAFANEQFF
TRBD2	TRBV7-2	TRBJ2-1	CASSRTRTSGTTYNEQFF
-	TRBV18	TRBJ2-5	CASSPPGLRETQYF
-	TRBV28	TRBJ2-3	CASSSVDTQYF
TRBD1	TRBV7-2	TRBJ2-7	CASRDRAYEQYF
-	TRBV4-3	TRBJ1-4	CASSKEGGKLFF
TRBD1	TRBV7-9	TRBJ2-5	CASSYWTGEETQYF
TRBD2	TRBV9	TRBJ2-7	CASSPGTSGAHYEQYF
TRBD2	TRBV7-8	TRBJ2-5	CASSFSGRAEETQYF
-	TRBV19	TRBJ2-1	CASSGGYYNEQFF
TRBD2	TRBV11-2	TRBJ2-5	CASSRSRLAGEETQYF
-	TRBV9	TRBJ2-7	CASSVGADYEQYF
TRBD1	TRBV7-2	TRBJ2-2	CASSKSRDRPNTGELFF
TRBD2	TRBV11-2	TRBJ2-1	CASSQGQRGPYNEQFF
-	TRBV30	TRBJ2-2	CAWSVAGELFF
-	TRBV20-1	TRBJ2-1	CSAREVAAKDEQFF
-	TRBV20-1	TRBJ2-2	CSARATGAKNTGELFF
TRBD1	TRBV3-1	TRBJ1-5	CASTYKQGKVRNQPQHF
-	TRBV5-6	TRBJ1-5	CASSLVAQGGNQPQHF
TRBD2	TRBV7-2	TRBJ2-3	CASSLVLAGGYTQYF
-	TRBV19	TRBJ1-1	CASSISGSTNTEAFF
-	TRBV11-2	TRBJ1-2	CASSSVRGLRYGYTF
TRBD2	TRBV20-1	TRBJ2-2	CSARPGAGGGGELFF
-	TRBV19	TRBJ2-1	CASREGLPEYNEQFF
-	TRBV12-3/TRBV12-4	TRBJ2-3	CASSLSAESTDTQYF
-	TRBV4-1	TRBJ2-2	CASSQGTIWEPTGELFF
-	TRBV4-3	TRBJ1-6	CASSQDMNSPLHF
TRBD2	TRBV29-1	TRBJ2-7	CSAGGESLYEQYF
TRBD2	TRBV11-2	TRBJ2-6	CASSDPGTSGFSGANVLTF
TRBD2	TRBV9	TRBJ2-7	CASSVNLADYEQYF
TRBD1	TRBV7-3	TRBJ2-3	CASSSTGGADTQYF
-	TRBV4-2	TRBJ2-5	CASSQARGGETQYF
-	TRBV4-2	TRBJ2-4	CASSQAVRAENIQYF
-	TRBV29-1	TRBJ1-4	CSVEDPARRDEKLFF
-	TRBV4-3	TRBJ2-5	CASSQGIQETQYF